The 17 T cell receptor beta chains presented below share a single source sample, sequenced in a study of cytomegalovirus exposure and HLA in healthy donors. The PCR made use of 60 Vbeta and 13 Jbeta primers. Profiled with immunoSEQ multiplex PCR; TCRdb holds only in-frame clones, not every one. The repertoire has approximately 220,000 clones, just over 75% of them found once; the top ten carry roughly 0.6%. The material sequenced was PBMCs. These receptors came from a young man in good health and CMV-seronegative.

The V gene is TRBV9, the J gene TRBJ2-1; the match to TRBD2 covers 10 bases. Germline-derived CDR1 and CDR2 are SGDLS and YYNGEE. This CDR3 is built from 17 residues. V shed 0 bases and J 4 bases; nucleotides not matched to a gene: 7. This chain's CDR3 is CASSVGSLTSGYNEQFF. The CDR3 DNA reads TGTGCCAGCAGCGTAGGGAGTTTGACTAGCGGGTACAATGAGCAGTTCTTC.

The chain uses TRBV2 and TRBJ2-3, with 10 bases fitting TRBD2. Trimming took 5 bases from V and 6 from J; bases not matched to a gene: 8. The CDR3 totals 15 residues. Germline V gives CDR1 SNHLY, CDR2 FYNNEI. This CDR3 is CASSPSGSLVDTQYF. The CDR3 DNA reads TGTGCCAGCAGTCCTAGCGGGAGCCTTGTGGATACGCAGTATTTT.

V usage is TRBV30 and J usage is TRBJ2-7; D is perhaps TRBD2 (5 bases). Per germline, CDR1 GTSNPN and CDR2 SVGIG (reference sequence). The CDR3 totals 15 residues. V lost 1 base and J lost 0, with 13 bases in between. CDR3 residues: CAWSGLASNSYEQYF. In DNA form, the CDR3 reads TGTGCCTGGAGTGGGTTAGCGTCTAACTCCTACGAGCAGTACTTC.

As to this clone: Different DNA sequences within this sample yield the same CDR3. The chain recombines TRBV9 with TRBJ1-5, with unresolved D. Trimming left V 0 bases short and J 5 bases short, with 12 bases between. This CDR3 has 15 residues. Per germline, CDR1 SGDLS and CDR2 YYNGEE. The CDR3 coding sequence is TGTGCCAGCAGCGTAGCGGGTACTCGGGATCAGCCCCAGCATTTT. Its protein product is CASSVAGTRDQPQHF.

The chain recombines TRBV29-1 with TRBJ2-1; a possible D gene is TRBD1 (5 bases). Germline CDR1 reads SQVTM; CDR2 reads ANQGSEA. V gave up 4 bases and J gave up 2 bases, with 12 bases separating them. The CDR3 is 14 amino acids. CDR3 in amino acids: CSVVLTGAYNEQFF. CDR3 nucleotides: TGCAGCGTTGTCCTTACAGGTGCCTACAATGAGCAGTTCTTC.

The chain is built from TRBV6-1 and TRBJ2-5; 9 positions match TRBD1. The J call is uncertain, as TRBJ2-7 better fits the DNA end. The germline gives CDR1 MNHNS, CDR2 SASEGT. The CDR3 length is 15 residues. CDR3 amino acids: CASSRPGQGDHEQYF. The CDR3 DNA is TGTGCCAGCAGTCGACCGGGACAGGGCGACCACGAGCAGTACTTC.

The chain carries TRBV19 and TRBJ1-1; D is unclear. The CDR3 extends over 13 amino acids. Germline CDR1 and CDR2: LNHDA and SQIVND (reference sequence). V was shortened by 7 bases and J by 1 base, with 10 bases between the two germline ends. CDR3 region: CASKEGWNTEAFF. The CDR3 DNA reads TGTGCCAGTAAGGAGGGCTGGAACACTGAAGCTTTCTTT.

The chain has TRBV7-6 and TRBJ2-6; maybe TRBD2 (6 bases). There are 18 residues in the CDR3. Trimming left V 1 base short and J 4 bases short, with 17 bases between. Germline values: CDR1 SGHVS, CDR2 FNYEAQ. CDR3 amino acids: CASSLVSQGGQGANVLTF. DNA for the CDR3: TGTGCCAGCAGCTTAGTATCGCAGGGAGGACAAGGGGCCAACGTCCTGACTTTC.

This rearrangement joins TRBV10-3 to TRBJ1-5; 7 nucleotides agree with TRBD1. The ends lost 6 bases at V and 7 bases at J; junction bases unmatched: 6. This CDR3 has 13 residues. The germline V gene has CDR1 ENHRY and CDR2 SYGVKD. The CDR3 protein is CAIREGQSQPQHF. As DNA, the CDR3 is TGTGCCATCAGAGAGGGACAGTCCCAGCCCCAGCATTTT.

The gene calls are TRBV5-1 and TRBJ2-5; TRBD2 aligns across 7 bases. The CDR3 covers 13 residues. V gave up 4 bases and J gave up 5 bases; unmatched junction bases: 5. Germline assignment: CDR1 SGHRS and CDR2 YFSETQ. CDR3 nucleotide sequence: TGCGCCAGCAGCCCGACTAGCTCGGAGACCCAGTACTTC. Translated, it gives CASSPTSSETQYF.

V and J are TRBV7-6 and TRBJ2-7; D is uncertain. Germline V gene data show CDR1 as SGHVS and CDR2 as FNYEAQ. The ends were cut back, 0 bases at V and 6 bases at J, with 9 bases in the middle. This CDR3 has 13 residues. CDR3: CASSLAEVGEQYF. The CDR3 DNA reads TGTGCCAGCAGCTTAGCAGAGGTGGGCGAGCAGTACTTC.

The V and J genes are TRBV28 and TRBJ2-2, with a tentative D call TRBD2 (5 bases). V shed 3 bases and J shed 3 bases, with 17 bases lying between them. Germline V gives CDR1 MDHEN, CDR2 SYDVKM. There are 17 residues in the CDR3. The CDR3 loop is CASSFGMRAADTGELFF. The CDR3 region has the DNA TGTGCCAGCAGTTTTGGTATGCGGGCGGCGGACACCGGGGAGCTGTTTTTT.

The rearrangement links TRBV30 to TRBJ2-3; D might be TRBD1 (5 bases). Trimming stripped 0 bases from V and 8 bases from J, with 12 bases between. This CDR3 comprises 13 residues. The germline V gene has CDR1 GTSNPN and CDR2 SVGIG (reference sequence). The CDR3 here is CAWSVFRAATQYF. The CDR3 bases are TGTGCCTGGAGTGTGTTCAGGGCGGCTACGCAGTATTTT.

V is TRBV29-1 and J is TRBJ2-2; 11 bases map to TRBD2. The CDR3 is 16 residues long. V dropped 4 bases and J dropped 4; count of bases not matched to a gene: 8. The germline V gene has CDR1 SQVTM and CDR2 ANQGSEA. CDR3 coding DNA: TGCAGCGTTGCCATAGCGGGAGGGCAGGTCACCGGGGAGCTGTTTTTT. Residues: CSVAIAGGQVTGELFF.

CDR3 bases: TGTGCCAGCTCACCAACCCGGGACAGGGGAATTAATGGCTACACCTTC. Its translation is CASSPTRDRGINGYTF. The chain combines TRBV18 with TRBJ1-2, with 10 bases lining up with TRBD1. V shed 2 bases, J shed 6 bases, and the junction held 9 bases outside the gene matches. The CDR3 totals 16 residues. Germline V gene lookup returns CDR1 KGHSH and CDR2 LQKENI.

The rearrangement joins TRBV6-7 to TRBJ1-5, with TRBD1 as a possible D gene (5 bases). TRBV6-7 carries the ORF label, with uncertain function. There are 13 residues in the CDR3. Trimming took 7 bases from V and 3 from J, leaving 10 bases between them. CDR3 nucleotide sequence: TGTGCCAGCACCCCAGGGTTCAATCAGCCCCAGCATTTT. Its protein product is CASTPGFNQPQHF.

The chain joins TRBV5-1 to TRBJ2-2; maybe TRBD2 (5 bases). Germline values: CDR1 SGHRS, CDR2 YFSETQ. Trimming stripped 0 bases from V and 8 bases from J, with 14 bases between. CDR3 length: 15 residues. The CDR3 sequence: CASSLGGPLSGELFF. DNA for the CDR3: TGCGCCAGCAGCTTGGGAGGGCCTCTCTCGGGGGAGCTGTTTTTT.